The T cell receptor beta chain described here comes from a study of shared clonotypes between healthy human individuals. This clone has only one observation. Trimming stripped 1 base from V and 1 base from J, with 18 bases between. CDR3 length: 18 amino acids. From germline, CDR1 is SGDLS and CDR2 YYNGEE. Profiling relied on immunoSEQ multiplex PCR, and the TCRdb table lists in-frame clones only, not all of them. Among about 1.5 million clones listed, more than 95% were seen once. Sequenced input: naive CD4+ T cells sorted from blood. The subset denotes: CD45RA+ positively selected. This TCR came from a man younger than 40 in good health. The rearrangement uses TRBV9 and TRBJ1-5; D is unclear. The CDR3 sequence is CASSVSKEAGQSNQPQHF. The DNA for the CDR3 is TGTGCCAGCAGCGTATCCAAGGAGGCTGGTCAGAGCAATCAGCCCCAGCATTTT.